This TCR beta chain was identified during a study of T cell responses to AZD1222 COVID-19 vaccine. Study information: Investigators merged groups given second doses at roughly 4 or roughly 12 weeks.

With respect to this clone: Its antigen is still unknown.

Whole-study findings and limits: Clonal diversity may have been underestimated in mostly white British donors. At 160-218 and 743-854, vaccine-associated CD4 TCRs were dominant, and they spanned spike. Just a handful of AZD1222 recipients tested seropositive at baseline.

Trimming took 4 bases from V and 8 from J, leaving 18 bases between them. The germline CDR1 and CDR2 sequences are SGHKS and YYEKEE (reference sequence). The CDR3 is 14 amino acids. Method: immunoSEQ multiplex PCR; TCRdb's copy keeps in-frame clones and lacks some. The table includes over 100,000 clones, approximately 88% detected once. The clonotype comes from an adult in good health. Sequencing used peripheral blood, obtained on day 0 of AZD1222 vaccination. The J gene is TRBJ1-2, the V gene TRBV5-5; D may be TRBD1 (5 bases). The CDR3 DNA sequence: TGTGCCAGCAGCCTGGGGGTAAACATGGGCGGCTACACCTTC. Translation gives CASSLGVNMGGYTF.